The present TCR beta chain was sequenced within a study of cytomegalovirus exposure and HLA in healthy donors. Findings and caveats of the study: There were a few CMV-associated chains whose specificity for CMV antigens was confirmed in vitro. Altogether, 170 or so TCR beta chains were recorded as cytomegalovirus-associated. Cytomegalovirus status was reportedly diagnosed by the classifier with high sensitivity and specificity.

The donors were part of the validation cohort, which consisted of over a hundred subjects and was separate from the first cohort of hundreds of subjects. In regard to this clone: Its antigen is not identified.

V shed 0 bases and J 2 bases; nucleotides not matched to a gene: 4. The CDR3 totals 17 residues. Looked up from germline, CDR1 is LGHNA and CDR2 is YSLEER. The method was immunoSEQ multiplex PCR; TCRdb's version includes in-frame clones alone and lacks a portion of them. In the table there are some 140,000 clones, around nine tenths of which are singletons. Sample: PBMCs. The chain couples TRBV4-3 to TRBJ2-3, with 11 nucleotides matching TRBD2. The origin of this receptor is a man aged 18 to 29 in good health and CMV-seropositive. DNA for the CDR3: TGCGCCAGCAGCCAAGAGGGGACTAGCGGACCCACAGATACGCAGTATTTT. The encoded protein is CASSQEGTSGPTDTQYF.